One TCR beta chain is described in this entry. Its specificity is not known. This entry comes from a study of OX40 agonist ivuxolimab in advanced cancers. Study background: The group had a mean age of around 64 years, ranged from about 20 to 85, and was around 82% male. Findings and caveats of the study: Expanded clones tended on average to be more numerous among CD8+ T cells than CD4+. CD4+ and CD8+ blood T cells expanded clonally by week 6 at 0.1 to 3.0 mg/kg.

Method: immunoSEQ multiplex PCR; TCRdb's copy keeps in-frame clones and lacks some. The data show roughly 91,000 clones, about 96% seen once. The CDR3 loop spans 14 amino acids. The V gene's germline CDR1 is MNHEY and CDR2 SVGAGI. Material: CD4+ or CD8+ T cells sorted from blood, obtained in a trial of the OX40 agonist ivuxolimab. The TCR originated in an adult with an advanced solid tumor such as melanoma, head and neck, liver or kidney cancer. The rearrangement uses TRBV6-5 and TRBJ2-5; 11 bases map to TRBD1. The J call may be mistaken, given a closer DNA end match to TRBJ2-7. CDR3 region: CASSAGTGGYEQYF. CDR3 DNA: TGTGCCAGCAGCGCCGGGACAGGGGGTTACGAGCAGTACTTC.